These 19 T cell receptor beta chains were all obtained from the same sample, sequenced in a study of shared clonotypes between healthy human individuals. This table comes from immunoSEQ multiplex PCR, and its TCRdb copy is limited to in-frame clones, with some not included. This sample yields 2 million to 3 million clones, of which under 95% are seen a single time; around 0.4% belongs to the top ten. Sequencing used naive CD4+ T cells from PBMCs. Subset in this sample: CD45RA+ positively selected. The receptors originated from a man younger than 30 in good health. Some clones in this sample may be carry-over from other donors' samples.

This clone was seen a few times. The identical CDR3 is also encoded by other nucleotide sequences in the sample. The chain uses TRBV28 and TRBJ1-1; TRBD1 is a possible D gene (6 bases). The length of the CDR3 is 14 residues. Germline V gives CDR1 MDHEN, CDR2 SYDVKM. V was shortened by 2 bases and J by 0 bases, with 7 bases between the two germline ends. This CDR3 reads CASSLGQMNTEAFF. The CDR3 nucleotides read TGTGCCAGCAGTTTAGGACAGATGAACACTGAAGCTTTCTTT. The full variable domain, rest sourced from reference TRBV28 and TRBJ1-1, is DVKVTQSSRYLVKRTGEKVFLECVQDMDHENMFWYRQDPGLGLRLIYFSYDVKMKEKGDIPEGYSVSREKKERFSLILESASTNQTSMYLCASSLGQMNTEAFFGQGTRLTVV.

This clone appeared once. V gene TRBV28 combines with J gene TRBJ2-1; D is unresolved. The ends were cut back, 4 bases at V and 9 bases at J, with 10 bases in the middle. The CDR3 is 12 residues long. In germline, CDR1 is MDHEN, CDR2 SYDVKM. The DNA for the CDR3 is TGTGCCAGCAGTTCGGAACCGCCTGAGCAGTTCTTC. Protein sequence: CASSSEPPEQFF.

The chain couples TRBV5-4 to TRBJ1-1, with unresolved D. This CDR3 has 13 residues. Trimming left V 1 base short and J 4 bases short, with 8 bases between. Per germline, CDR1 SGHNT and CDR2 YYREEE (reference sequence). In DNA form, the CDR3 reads TGTGCCAGCAGCTTGTCAGCCTTCACTGAAGCTTTCTTT. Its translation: CASSLSAFTEAFF.

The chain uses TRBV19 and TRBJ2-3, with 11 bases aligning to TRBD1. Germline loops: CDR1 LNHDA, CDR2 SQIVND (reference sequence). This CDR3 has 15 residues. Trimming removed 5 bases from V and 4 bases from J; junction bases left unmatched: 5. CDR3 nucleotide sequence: TGTGCCAGTAGTTCCCGGGACAGGGGGGCAGATACGCAGTATTTT. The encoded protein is CASSSRDRGADTQYF.

Here the CDR3 DNA reads TGTGCCAGCCGCTCCAGTTATACCCAAGAGACCCAGTACTTC. It specifies CASRSSYTQETQYF. The rearrangement links TRBV6-5 to TRBJ2-5; D not certain. V was pared by 8 bases and J by 1 base, with 14 bases between. CDR1 is MNHEY, CDR2 SVGAGI, per germline. The CDR3 is made up of 14 amino acids.

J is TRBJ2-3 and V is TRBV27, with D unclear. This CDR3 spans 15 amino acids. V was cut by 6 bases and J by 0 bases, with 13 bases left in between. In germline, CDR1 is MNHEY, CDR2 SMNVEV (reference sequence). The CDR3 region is CASRVISASTDTQYF. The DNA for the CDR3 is TGTGCCAGCAGGGTCATCTCAGCTAGCACAGATACGCAGTATTTT.

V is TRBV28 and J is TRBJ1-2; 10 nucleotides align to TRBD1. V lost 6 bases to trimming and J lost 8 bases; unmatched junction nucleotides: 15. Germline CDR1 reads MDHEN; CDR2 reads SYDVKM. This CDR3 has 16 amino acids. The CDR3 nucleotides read TGTGCCAGCAGGCTACCGCGACAGGGGGCGCCAGACGGCTACACCTTC. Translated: CASRLPRQGAPDGYTF.

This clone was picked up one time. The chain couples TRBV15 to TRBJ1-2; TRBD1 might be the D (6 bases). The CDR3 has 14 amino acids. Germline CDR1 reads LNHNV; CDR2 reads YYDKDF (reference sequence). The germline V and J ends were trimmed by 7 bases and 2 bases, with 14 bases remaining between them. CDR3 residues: CATTPMRGNYGYTF. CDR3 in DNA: TGTGCCACCACCCCGATGAGGGGGAACTATGGCTACACCTTC.

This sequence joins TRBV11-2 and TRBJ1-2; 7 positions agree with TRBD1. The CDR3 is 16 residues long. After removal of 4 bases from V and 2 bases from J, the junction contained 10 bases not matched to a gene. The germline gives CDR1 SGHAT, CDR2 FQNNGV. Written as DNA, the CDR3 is TGTGCCAGCAGCTCGGCAAGACAGGGTCGAAACTATGGCTACACCTTC. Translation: CASSSARQGRNYGYTF.

CDR3 DNA: TGCGCCAGCAGCCCCGACAGAAGTAAAGCTTTCTTT. The encoded protein is CASSPDRSKAFF. The rearrangement uses TRBV5-1 and TRBJ1-1, with a weak D call TRBD1 (5 bases). Looked up from germline, CDR1 is SGHRS and CDR2 is YFSETQ. V dropped 4 bases and J dropped 9 bases, with 13 bases sitting between them. There are 12 residues in the CDR3. Variable domain in full (rest from reference TRBV5-1 and TRBJ1-1): KAGVTQTPRYLIKTRGQQVTLSCSPISGHRSVSWYQQTPGQGLQFLFEYFSETQRNKGNFPGRFSGRQFSNSRSEMNVSTLELGDSALYLCASSPDRSKAFFGQGTRLTVV.

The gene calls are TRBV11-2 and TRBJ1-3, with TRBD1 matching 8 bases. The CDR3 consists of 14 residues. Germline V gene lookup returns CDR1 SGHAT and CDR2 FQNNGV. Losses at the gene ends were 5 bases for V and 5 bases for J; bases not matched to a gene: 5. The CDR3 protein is CASSKGTGRNTIYF. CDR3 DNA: TGTGCCAGCAGCAAAGGGACAGGCAGAAACACCATATATTTT.

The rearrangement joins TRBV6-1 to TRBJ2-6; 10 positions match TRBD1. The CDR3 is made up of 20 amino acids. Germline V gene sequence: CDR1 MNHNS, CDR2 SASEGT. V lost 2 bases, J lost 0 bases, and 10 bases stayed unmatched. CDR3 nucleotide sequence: TGTGCCAGCAGTGAATATTGGGACAGGGGCGTAGTCTCTGGGGCCAACGTCCTGACTTTC. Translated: CASSEYWDRGVVSGANVLTF.

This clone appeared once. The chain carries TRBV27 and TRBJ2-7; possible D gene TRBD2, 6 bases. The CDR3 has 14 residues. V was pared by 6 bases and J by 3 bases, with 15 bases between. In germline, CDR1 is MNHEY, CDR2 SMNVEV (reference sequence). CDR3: CASSLTRGGYEQYF. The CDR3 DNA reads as TGTGCCAGCAGCTTAACTAGGGGAGGCTACGAGCAGTACTTC.

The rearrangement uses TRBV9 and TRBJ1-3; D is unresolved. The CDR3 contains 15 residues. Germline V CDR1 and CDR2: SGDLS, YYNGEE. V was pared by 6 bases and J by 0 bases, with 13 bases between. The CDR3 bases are TGTGCCAGCAACGAAGGACTTAACTCTGGAAACACCATATATTTT. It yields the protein CASNEGLNSGNTIYF.

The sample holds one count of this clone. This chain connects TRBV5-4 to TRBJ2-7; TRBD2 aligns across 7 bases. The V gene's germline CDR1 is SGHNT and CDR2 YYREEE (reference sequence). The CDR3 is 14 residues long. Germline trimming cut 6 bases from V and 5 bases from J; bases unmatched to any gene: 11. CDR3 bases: TGTGCCAGCAAACGGGCGGGAGCGACGGACGAGCAGTACTTC. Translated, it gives CASKRAGATDEQYF.

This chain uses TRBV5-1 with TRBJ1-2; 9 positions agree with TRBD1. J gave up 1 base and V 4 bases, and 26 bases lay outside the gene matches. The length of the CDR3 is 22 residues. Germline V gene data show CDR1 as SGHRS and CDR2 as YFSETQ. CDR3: CASSLPGQGANPARIGNYGYTF. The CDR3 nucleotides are TGCGCCAGCAGCCTCCCGGGACAGGGTGCAAACCCAGCCCGAATCGGTAACTATGGCTACACCTTC.

This CDR3 reads CASSWGGKDGYEQYF. In DNA, the CDR3 is TGTGCCAGCAGTTGGGGGGGGAAAGATGGGTACGAGCAGTACTTC. This chain uses TRBV28 with TRBJ2-7; the match to TRBD2 covers 7 bases. The germline gives CDR1 MDHEN, CDR2 SYDVKM. The CDR3 has 15 residues. V was clipped by 4 bases and J by 4 bases; unmatched bases: 10.

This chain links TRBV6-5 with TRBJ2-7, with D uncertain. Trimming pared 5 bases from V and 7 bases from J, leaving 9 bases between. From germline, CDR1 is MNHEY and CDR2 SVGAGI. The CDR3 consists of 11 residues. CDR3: CASSTSREQYF. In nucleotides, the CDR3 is TGTGCCAGCAGTACCAGTCGGGAGCAGTACTTC.

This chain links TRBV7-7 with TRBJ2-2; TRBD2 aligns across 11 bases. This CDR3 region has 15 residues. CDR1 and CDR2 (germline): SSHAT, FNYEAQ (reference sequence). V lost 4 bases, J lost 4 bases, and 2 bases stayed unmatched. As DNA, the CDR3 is TGTGCCAGCAGCTATAGCGGGAGGGCCACCGGGGAGCTGTTTTTT. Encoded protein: CASSYSGRATGELFF.